This T cell receptor beta chain was profiled in a study of blood T cell repertoires in COVID-19. V gave up 6 bases and J gave up 6 bases; unmatched junction bases: 8. CDR3 length: 14 amino acids. Germline CDR1 MNHEY, CDR2 SVGEGT. This table comes from immunoSEQ multiplex PCR, and its TCRdb copy is limited to in-frame clones, with some not included. The table includes under 350,000 clones, 90% detected once. Material for sequencing was PBMCs or T cells enriched from blood (not recorded which). The sequence came from a man aged 60 to 69 who had recovered from COVID-19. This sequence joins TRBV6-2 or TRBV6-3 and TRBJ2-7; 10 bases are shared with TRBD1. As DNA, the CDR3 is TGTGCCAGCAGCCCACCTGGACAGGGGGGCGAGCAGTACTTC. Translating it yields CASSPPGQGGEQYF.